Each of the 21 T cell receptor beta chains below was sequenced from the same sample in a study of blood T cell repertoires in COVID-19. Clones were read by immunoSEQ multiplex PCR, and TCRdb kept only the in-frame ones, dropping some. The profile shows 95,000 to 150,000 clones, 82% of them singletons. The sequenced material came from peripheral blood. The receptors were sampled from a woman aged 70 to 79 with acute or convalescent COVID-19.

V gene TRBV30 combines with J gene TRBJ2-3; D may be TRBD2 (6 bases). The V gene's germline CDR1 is GTSNPN and CDR2 SVGIG (reference sequence). The CDR3 is made up of 14 amino acids. Trimming left V 2 bases short and J 3 bases short, with 12 bases between. The CDR3: CAWSLGGRTDTQYF. The CDR3, as DNA: TGTGCCTGGAGTTTGGGGGGAAGGACAGATACGCAGTATTTT.

This chain connects TRBV24-1 to TRBJ1-3; no reliable D call. In germline, CDR1 is KGHDR, CDR2 SFDVKD. Between the trimmed V and J ends, which lost 3 bases and 3 bases, there was a span of 11 bases. The CDR3 sequence is 15 residues long. CDR3 region: CATSDSRGYGNTIYF. The CDR3 DNA follows: TGTGCCACCAGTGATAGCAGAGGTTATGGAAACACCATATATTTT.

The chain has TRBV2 and TRBJ2-5; D unresolved. This CDR3 has 12 residues. Germline values: CDR1 SNHLY, CDR2 FYNNEI. The ends were cut back, 8 bases at V and 5 bases at J, with 12 bases in the middle. The CDR3 spells CASSISRETQYF. The CDR3 nucleotides are TGTGCCAGCTCTATTAGCCGGGAGACCCAGTACTTC. The complete variable domain, with remaining parts taken from reference TRBV2 and TRBJ2-5, reads EPEVTQTPSHQVTQMGQEVILRCVPISNHLYFYWYRQILGQKVEFLVSFYNNEISEKSEIFDDQFSVERPDGSNFTLKIRSTKLEDSAMYFCASSISRETQYFGPGTRLLVL.

This sequence joins TRBV11-3 and TRBJ2-5; TRBD1 aligns across 11 bases. With 5 bases clipped from V and 5 bases from J, the junction kept 10 bases outside the gene matches. The germline gives CDR1 SGHNT, CDR2 YENEEA. The CDR3 spans 16 residues. CDR3 residues: CASSLPGTGGLETQYF. In DNA, the CDR3 is TGTGCCAGCAGCCTACCCGGGACAGGGGGGCTTGAGACCCAGTACTTC.

This rearrangement joins TRBV7-2 to TRBJ2-1, with 9 bases fitting TRBD2. Germline-derived CDR1 and CDR2 are SGHTA and FQGNSA. V lost 3 bases and J lost 9; bases outside the gene matches: 6. The CDR3 spans 14 residues. CDR3 DNA: TGTGCCAGCAGCTTGGCGGGGGGGCAGGGTGAGCAGTTCTTC. As protein: CASSLAGGQGEQFF.

The rearrangement joins TRBV27 to TRBJ2-1; 11 positions agree with TRBD2. With 6 bases clipped from V and 5 bases from J, the junction kept 6 bases outside the gene matches. Germline V gives CDR1 MNHEY, CDR2 SMNVEV (reference sequence). The CDR3 runs 15 residues. DNA of the CDR3: TGTGCCAGCAGCAGAGGGACTAGCGGCAACAATGAGCAGTTCTTC. It is translated as CASSRGTSGNNEQFF.

V gene TRBV10-1 combines with J gene TRBJ1-2; D is possibly TRBD1 (5 bases). Germline V gene sequence: CDR1 WNHNN, CDR2 SYGVQD (reference sequence). CDR3 length: 14 residues. V was shortened by 2 bases and J by 2 bases, with 9 bases between the two germline ends. The CDR3: CASSERGMNYGYTF. Here the CDR3 DNA reads TGCGCCAGCAGTGAGAGGGGTATGAACTATGGCTACACCTTC.

This clone was seen a handful of times. The chain combines TRBV7-9 with TRBJ1-2; a possible D gene is TRBD1 (6 bases). The CDR3 consists of 13 residues. Germline-derived CDR1 and CDR2 are SEHNR and FQNEAQ (reference sequence). Trimming removed 0 bases from V and 6 bases from J, with 8 bases in between. The CDR3 coding sequence is TGTGCCAGCAGCTTAGCTAGACAGGATGGCTACACCTTC. It translates to CASSLARQDGYTF.

The V gene is TRBV30, the J gene TRBJ1-2; the D gene is possibly TRBD1 (5 bases). Germline CDR1 reads GTSNPN; CDR2 reads SVGIG (reference sequence). The CDR3 is 13 residues long. Trimming left V 5 bases short and J 4 bases short, with 14 bases between. CDR3 nucleotides: TGTGCCTGGGAGTCGGGAGGGACCTATGGCTACACCTTC. Protein: CAWESGGTYGYTF.

The chain recombines TRBV27 with TRBJ2-2, with 13 nucleotides matching TRBD2. Per germline, CDR1 MNHEY and CDR2 SMNVEV (reference sequence). V was clipped by 4 bases and J by 5 bases; unmatched bases: 4. This CDR3 has 16 residues. The CDR3 nucleotides are TGTGCCAGCAGTTCAGGACTAGCGGGGGTAACCGGGGAGCTGTTTTTT. It translates to CASSSGLAGVTGELFF.

The chain couples TRBV20-1 to TRBJ2-5, with D possibly matching TRBD1 (5 bases). V lost 3 bases and J 9 bases, leaving 8 bases between the germline ends. The CDR3 sequence is 10 residues long. Germline loops: CDR1 DFQATT, CDR2 SNEGSKA (reference sequence). The CDR3 coding sequence is TGCAGTGCTAGGGACAATGCCCAGTACTTC. Translated: CSARDNAQYF.

This chain uses TRBV10-3 with TRBJ1-4; TRBD1 matches at 7 bases. The CDR3 consists of 13 residues. CDR1 and CDR2 from the germline V gene are ENHRY and SYGVKD. V shed 10 bases and J 4 bases; nucleotides not matched to a gene: 6. The CDR3 here is CATGQRDNEKLFF. The CDR3 DNA reads TGTGCCACGGGACAGCGCGATAATGAAAAACTGTTTTTT.

CDR3 in amino acids: CASSSYLRGPIYGYTF. The CDR3 bases are TGTGCCAGCAGCAGTTATCTCAGGGGGCCGATCTATGGCTACACCTTC. The V call is TRBV27, the J call TRBJ1-2, with 8 bases identical to TRBD1. CDR3 length: 16 residues. V shed 6 bases and J 4 bases; nucleotides not matched to a gene: 13. The V gene's germline CDR1 is MNHEY and CDR2 SMNVEV (reference sequence).

The chain links TRBV6-2 or TRBV6-3 to TRBJ2-2; D call uncertain. CDR1 is MNHEY and CDR2 is SVGEGT in the germline V gene. The CDR3 is 15 residues long. V lost 2 bases, J lost 6 bases, and 13 bases lay in between. The CDR3 loop is CASSYQAPGPGELFF. CDR3 nucleotides: TGTGCCAGCAGTTACCAAGCCCCAGGTCCCGGGGAGCTGTTTTTT.

V and J are TRBV15 and TRBJ1-5; 8 bases agree with TRBD1. Germline-derived CDR1 and CDR2 are LNHNV and YYDKDF (reference sequence). This CDR3 contains 17 residues. V lost 1 base to trimming and J lost 2 bases; unmatched junction nucleotides: 7. The CDR3 loop reads CATSRGTGGAGNQPQHF. CDR3 DNA sequence: TGTGCCACCAGCAGAGGAACAGGGGGGGCGGGCAATCAGCCCCAGCATTTT. Drawing the rest from reference TRBV15 and TRBJ1-5, the complete variable domain is DAMVIQNPRYQVTQFGKPVTLSCSQTLNHNVMYWYQQKSSQAPKLLFHYYDKDFNNEADTPDNFQSRRPNTSFCFLDIRSPGLGDTAMYLCATSRGTGGAGNQPQHFGDGTRLSIL.

The rearrangement joins TRBV30 to TRBJ2-7; maybe TRBD1 (6 bases). Germline CDR1 GTSNPN, CDR2 SVGIG (reference sequence). The CDR3 consists of 13 residues. Trimming left V 1 base short and J 3 bases short, with 10 bases between. The CDR3 DNA reads as TGTGCCTGGAGTGGACAGGCCATCTACGAGCAGTACTTC. This encodes CAWSGQAIYEQYF.

This clone has only one observation. The chain is built from TRBV5-1 and TRBJ1-1; no firm D call. The CDR3 runs to 14 residues. Per the germline V gene, CDR1 is SGHRS and CDR2 is YFSETQ. Trimming took 7 bases from V and 2 from J, leaving 15 bases between them. The DNA of the CDR3 is TGCGCCAGCTGTCTTGACACCGTTAACACTGAAGCTTTCTTT. Amino acids: CASCLDTVNTEAFF. Using reference TRBV5-1 and TRBJ1-1 for the parts outside the CDR3, the full variable domain is KAGVTQTPRYLIKTRGQQVTLSCSPISGHRSVSWYQQTPGQGLQFLFEYFSETQRNKGNFPGRFSGRQFSNSRSEMNVSTLELGDSALYLCASCLDTVNTEAFFGQGTRLTVV.

This clone has only a few counts. The chain joins TRBV19 to TRBJ1-1; D not resolved. V was clipped by 5 bases and J by 4 bases, with 8 bases between them. The CDR3 totals 12 residues. Germline CDR1 is LNHDA and CDR2 is SQIVND (reference sequence). The CDR3 coding sequence is TGTGCCAGTAGTTTCAGCGGCACTGAAGCTTTCTTT. This sequence encodes CASSFSGTEAFF.

The rearrangement uses TRBV24-1 and TRBJ2-5; 12 nucleotides match TRBD1. Germline CDR1 KGHDR, CDR2 SFDVKD. CDR3 length equals 15 residues. V shed 3 bases, J shed 5 bases, and the junction held 3 bases outside the gene matches. The CDR3, as DNA: TGTGCCACCAGTGATCCGGGACAGGGGGCGGAGACCCAGTACTTC. It encodes CATSDPGQGAETQYF.

V usage is TRBV10-3 and J usage is TRBJ2-3; 9 nucleotides match TRBD2. The germline CDR1 and CDR2 sequences are ENHRY and SYGVKD. Trimming cost V 3 bases and J 2 bases; bases outside gene matches: 6. The CDR3 extends over 16 amino acids. This CDR3 reads CAISDGGGAPTDTQYF. CDR3 coding DNA: TGTGCCATCAGTGATGGCGGGGGGGCCCCCACAGATACGCAGTATTTT.

The chain links TRBV11-2 to TRBJ1-1; the match to TRBD1 covers 9 bases. This CDR3 comprises 17 residues. From germline, CDR1 is SGHAT and CDR2 FQNNGV. After removal of 6 bases from V and 0 bases from J, the junction contained 11 bases not matched to a gene. The CDR3 coding sequence is TGTGCCAGCAGTTATGGGGACAGGGCTTCCTTGAACACTGAAGCTTTCTTT. It translates to CASSYGDRASLNTEAFF.